Below, 23 T cell receptor beta chains from the same sample are listed, as sequenced in a study of blood T cell repertoires in COVID-19. This table comes from immunoSEQ multiplex PCR, and its TCRdb copy is limited to in-frame clones, with some not included. The sample records 150,000 to 200,000 clones, 84% being singletons. Sequences were obtained from peripheral blood. These receptor sequences come from a man aged 35-49 years who had recovered from COVID-19.

In nucleotides, the CDR3 is TGTGCCAGCTTAACGGGTGGGGGGGAGCAGTACTTC. This sequence encodes CASLTGGGEQYF. The chain combines TRBV2 with TRBJ2-7; TRBD2 is a possible D gene (6 bases). The V and J ends lost 8 bases and 7 bases respectively, with 15 bases between them. The length of the CDR3 is 12 residues. Per the germline V gene, CDR1 is SNHLY and CDR2 is FYNNEI.

This sequence joins TRBV29-1 and TRBJ2-7; 12 bases are shared with TRBD1. This CDR3 comprises 15 residues. V was clipped by 2 bases and J by 4 bases; unmatched bases: 6. In germline, CDR1 is SQVTM, CDR2 ANQGSEA. CDR3 in DNA: TGCAGCGTTGAAAAGGGGACAGGGGGCTTGTACGAGCAGTACTTC. Its protein product is CSVEKGTGGLYEQYF.

This clone was seen a handful of times. This sequence joins TRBV30 and TRBJ1-4; D possibly corresponds to TRBD1 (5 bases). Germline loops: CDR1 GTSNPN, CDR2 SVGIG (reference sequence). V lost 0 bases to trimming and J lost 7 bases, with 12 bases between them. This CDR3 spans 14 amino acids. CDR3 protein: CAWSVQAGGEKLFF. CDR3 nucleotide sequence: TGTGCCTGGAGTGTACAGGCCGGGGGTGAAAAACTGTTTTTT.

The chain is built from TRBV29-1 and TRBJ2-3, with 9 positions matching TRBD1. The CDR3 consists of 13 residues. V trimming: 6 bases; J trimming: 3 bases; junction bases outside the gene matches: 4. The germline gives CDR1 SQVTM, CDR2 ANQGSEA. Here the CDR3 reads CSVGTGRTDTQYF. In nucleotides, the CDR3 is TGCAGCGTGGGGACAGGGAGGACAGATACGCAGTATTTT.

The V and J genes are TRBV2 and TRBJ1-5; 7 bases map to TRBD1. V gave up 7 bases and J gave up 3 bases; unmatched junction bases: 6. Germline V CDR1 and CDR2: SNHLY, FYNNEI. The CDR3 spans 14 residues. The CDR3 protein is CASKGGYVNQPQHF. CDR3 in DNA: TGTGCCAGCAAAGGGGGCTATGTCAATCAGCCCCAGCATTTT. Combining the CDR3 with reference TRBV2 and TRBJ1-5 gives the whole variable domain EPEVTQTPSHQVTQMGQEVILRCVPISNHLYFYWYRQILGQKVEFLVSFYNNEISEKSEIFDDQFSVERPDGSNFTLKIRSTKLEDSAMYFCASKGGYVNQPQHFGDGTRLSIL.

The rearrangement joins TRBV7-9 to TRBJ2-3; D is possibly TRBD2 (6 bases). This CDR3 has 14 amino acids. Trimming left V 0 bases short and J 3 bases short, with 7 bases between. Germline CDR1 reads SEHNR; CDR2 reads FQNEAQ (reference sequence). CDR3 residues: CASSLAGGTDTQYF. The CDR3 region has the DNA TGTGCCAGCAGCTTAGCTGGGGGGACAGATACGCAGTATTTT.

V and J are TRBV6-5 and TRBJ1-5; no reliable D call. V dropped 0 bases and J dropped 7 bases, with 7 bases sitting between them. CDR3 length equals 13 residues. In germline, CDR1 is MNHEY, CDR2 SVGAGI. CDR3 sequence: CASSYSSRQPQHF. The CDR3 region has the DNA TGTGCCAGCAGTTACTCATCCAGACAGCCCCAGCATTTT.

The sample holds a few counts of this clone. V is TRBV6-5 and J is TRBJ1-1; possibly TRBD1 for D (5 bases). There are 14 residues in the CDR3. V lost 6 bases and J lost 0, with 11 bases in between. CDR1 is MNHEY, CDR2 SVGAGI, per germline. For the CDR3, the DNA is TGTGCCAGCAGGAGACAGATCATGAACACTGAAGCTTTCTTT. It translates to CASRRQIMNTEAFF.

The table lists this clone with many counts. In the same sample, other DNA sequences code for this CDR3. V and J are TRBV4-1 and TRBJ2-1; D may be TRBD1 (6 bases). This CDR3 has 13 amino acids. V was shortened by 1 base and J by 6 bases, with 7 bases between the two germline ends. Germline-derived CDR1 and CDR2 are MGHRA and YSYEKL. CDR3 loop: CASSQAQGNEQFF. CDR3 nucleotide sequence: TGCGCCAGCAGCCAAGCACAGGGCAATGAGCAGTTCTTC.

The V and J genes are TRBV9 and TRBJ2-3, with 9 positions matching TRBD1. V trimming: 7 bases; J trimming: 8 bases; junction bases outside the gene matches: 14. This CDR3 is 15 amino acids long. Germline V gene lookup returns CDR1 SGDLS and CDR2 YYNGEE. CDR3 loop: CASGEGQGFGGTQYF. In DNA, the CDR3 is TGTGCCAGCGGGGAGGGACAGGGATTCGGTGGTACGCAGTATTTT.

The V call is TRBV29-1, the J call TRBJ2-1; the D gene is possibly TRBD2 (6 bases). V was trimmed by 3 bases and J by 0 bases, leaving 12 bases between them. The V gene's germline CDR1 is SQVTM and CDR2 ANQGSEA. The CDR3 has 15 amino acids. CDR3 loop: CSVDRGASSYNEQFF. The CDR3 region has the DNA TGCAGCGTTGATCGCGGGGCTAGCTCCTACAATGAGCAGTTCTTC.

The chain joins TRBV10-3 to TRBJ2-1, with 8 bases lining up with TRBD2. This CDR3 is 13 amino acids long. V lost 7 bases and J lost 10; bases outside the gene matches: 9. Germline CDR1 reads ENHRY; CDR2 reads SYGVKD. The CDR3 region has the DNA TGTGCCATCAAACCCCCGGCGGGAGGAGAGCAGTTCTTC. Protein: CAIKPPAGGEQFF.

The genes are TRBV7-2 and TRBJ2-3; no firm D call. V gave up 8 bases and J gave up 6 bases, with 9 bases separating them. CDR1 is SGHTA and CDR2 is FQGNSA in the germline V gene. The CDR3 spans 11 residues. CDR3 amino acids: CASSLVDTQYF. CDR3 nucleotides: TGTGCCAGCTCCCTCGTGGATACGCAGTATTTT. Full variable domain (outside the CDR3, taken from reference TRBV7-2 and TRBJ2-3): GAGVSQSPSNKVTEKGKDVELRCDPISGHTALYWYRQSLGQGLEFLIYFQGNSAPDKSGLPSDRFSAERTGGSVSTLTIQRTQQEDSAVYLCASSLVDTQYFGPGTRLTVL.

V and J are TRBV7-6 and TRBJ1-4, with a tentative D call TRBD1 (6 bases). The V and J ends lost 1 base and 4 bases respectively, with 13 bases between them. The CDR3 is made up of 16 amino acids. The germline CDR1 and CDR2 sequences are SGHVS and FNYEAQ. CDR3 amino acids: CASSLGQGGYNEKLFF. For the CDR3, the DNA is TGTGCCAGCAGCTTAGGGCAAGGGGGTTATAATGAAAAACTGTTTTTT.

V usage is TRBV6-1 and J usage is TRBJ2-7, with 9 bases identical to TRBD2. The CDR3 sequence is 16 residues long. V shed 0 bases and J 6 bases; nucleotides not matched to a gene: 9. The germline CDR1 and CDR2 sequences are MNHNS and SASEGT. DNA for the CDR3: TGTGCCAGCAGTGAAGCGCCAGCGGGAGGTTCTTCCGAGCAGTACTTC. Translation gives CASSEAPAGGSSEQYF.

The chain employs TRBV6-1 and TRBJ1-2; no firm D call. The CDR3 is 13 amino acids. With 0 bases removed from V and 4 bases from J, the gap between germline ends came to 6 bases. Germline lookup yields CDR1 MNHNS and CDR2 SASEGT. The CDR3 spells CASSEAGSYGYTF. CDR3 DNA sequence: TGTGCCAGCAGTGAAGCGGGGAGCTATGGCTACACCTTC.

This chain joins TRBV28 and TRBJ2-1, with 8 bases matching TRBD1. Germline loops: CDR1 MDHEN, CDR2 SYDVKM. The CDR3 is 14 residues long. V lost 11 bases to trimming and J lost 2 bases; unmatched junction nucleotides: 8. CDR3 sequence reads: CAVQSGQAYNEQFF. CDR3 bases: TGTGCCGTGCAATCGGGACAGGCCTACAATGAGCAGTTCTTC.

J is TRBJ2-3 and V is TRBV5-4; 10 nucleotides align to TRBD2. The germline V gene encodes CDR1 SGHNT and CDR2 YYREEE (reference sequence). V was pared by 4 bases and J by 2 bases, with 4 bases of the junction left unmatched. This CDR3 has 15 residues. The CDR3 region has the DNA TGTGCCAGCAGCCGGACTAGCGGTTCCACAGATACGCAGTATTTT. Protein sequence: CASSRTSGSTDTQYF.

Comment on this clone: Within the sample, other DNA sequences also encode this same CDR3. J is TRBJ2-3 and V is TRBV6-5; 8 bases fit TRBD1. CDR3 size: 13 residues. Unmatched junction bases numbered 0, after V lost 6 bases and J lost 1 base. Germline lookup yields CDR1 MNHEY and CDR2 SVGAGI. The CDR3 sequence: CASRGQGTDTQYF. The CDR3 nucleotides read TGTGCCAGCAGGGGACAGGGCACAGATACGCAGTATTTT.

The V and J genes are TRBV28 and TRBJ1-6, with 7 bases lining up with TRBD1. With V trimmed by 6 bases and J by 9 bases, 8 bases remained unmatched. CDR3 size: 14 residues. Germline loops: CDR1 MDHEN, CDR2 SYDVKM. The CDR3 bases are TGTGCCAGCAGACCGGGACAGAGTGGTTCACCCCTCCACTTT. It encodes CASRPGQSGSPLHF.

The chain combines TRBV28 with TRBJ2-7, with 9 bases lining up with TRBD1. CDR1 and CDR2 from the germline V gene are MDHEN and SYDVKM. V shed 7 bases and J 2 bases; nucleotides not matched to a gene: 6. This CDR3 has 14 residues. As DNA, the CDR3 is TGTGCCAGCATCCCGGGACAGGGCCCCTACGAGCAGTACTTC. It specifies CASIPGQGPYEQYF.

The rearrangement uses TRBV13 and TRBJ2-2; TRBD1 matches at 7 bases. CDR1 and CDR2 (germline): PRHDT, FYEKMQ (reference sequence). V was clipped by 2 bases and J by 6 bases; unmatched bases: 6. This CDR3 contains 15 residues. The CDR3 reads CASSLPSTGSGELFF. As DNA, the CDR3 is TGTGCCAGCAGCTTACCGTCGACAGGGTCCGGGGAGCTGTTTTTT.

Only one count was recorded for this clone. This chain links TRBV6-1 with TRBJ2-3; 8 bases line up with TRBD2. Germline CDR1 MNHNS, CDR2 SASEGT. V gave up 0 bases and J gave up 4 bases; unmatched junction bases: 3. The CDR3 is made up of 15 amino acids. The CDR3 spells CASSEAAGVADTQYF. CDR3 bases: TGTGCCAGCAGTGAAGCAGCGGGAGTCGCAGATACGCAGTATTTT.